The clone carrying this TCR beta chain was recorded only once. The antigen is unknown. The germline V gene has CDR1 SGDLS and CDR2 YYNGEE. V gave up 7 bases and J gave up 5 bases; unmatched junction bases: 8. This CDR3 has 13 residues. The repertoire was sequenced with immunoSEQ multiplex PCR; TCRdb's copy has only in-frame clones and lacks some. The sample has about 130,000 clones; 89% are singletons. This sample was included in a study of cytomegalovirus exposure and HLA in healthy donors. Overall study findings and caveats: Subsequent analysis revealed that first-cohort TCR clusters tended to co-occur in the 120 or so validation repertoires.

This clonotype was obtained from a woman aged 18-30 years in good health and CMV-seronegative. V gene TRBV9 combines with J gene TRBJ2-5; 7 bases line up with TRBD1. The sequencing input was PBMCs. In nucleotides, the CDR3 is TGTGCCAGCTCACAAGGGGGCGTTGAGACCCAGTACTTC. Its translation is CASSQGGVETQYF.